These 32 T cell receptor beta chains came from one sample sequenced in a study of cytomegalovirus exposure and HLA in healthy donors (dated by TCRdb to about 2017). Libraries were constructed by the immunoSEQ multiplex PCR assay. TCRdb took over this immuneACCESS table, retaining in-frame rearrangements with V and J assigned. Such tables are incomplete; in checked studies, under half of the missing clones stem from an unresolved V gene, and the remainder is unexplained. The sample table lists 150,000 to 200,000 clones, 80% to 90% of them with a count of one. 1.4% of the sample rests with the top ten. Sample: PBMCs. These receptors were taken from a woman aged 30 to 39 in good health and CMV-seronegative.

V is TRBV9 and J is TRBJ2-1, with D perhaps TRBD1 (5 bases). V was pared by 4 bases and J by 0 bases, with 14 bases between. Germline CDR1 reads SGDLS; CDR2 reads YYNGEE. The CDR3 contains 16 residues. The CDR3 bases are TGTGCCAGCAGCATTACTCCGACAGCCTCCTACAATGAGCAGTTCTTC. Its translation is CASSITPTASYNEQFF.

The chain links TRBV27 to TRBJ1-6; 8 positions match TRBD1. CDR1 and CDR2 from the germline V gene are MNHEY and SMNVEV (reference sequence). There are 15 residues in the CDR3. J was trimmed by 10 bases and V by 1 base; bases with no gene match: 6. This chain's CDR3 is CASSLWQGAQSPLHF. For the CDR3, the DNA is TGTGCCAGCAGTTTATGGCAGGGGGCACAGTCACCCCTCCACTTT.

The CDR3 sequence is CASSPGQISYEQYF. The CDR3 nucleotides are TGTGCCAGCAGCCCGGGACAGATTTCCTACGAGCAGTACTTC. V usage is TRBV5-4 and J usage is TRBJ2-7, with TRBD1 matching over 7 bases. V lost 4 bases, J lost 1 base, and 5 bases stayed unmatched. Germline loops: CDR1 SGHNT, CDR2 YYREEE (reference sequence). This CDR3 is 14 amino acids long. The complete variable domain, with remaining parts taken from reference TRBV5-4 and TRBJ2-7, reads ETGVTQSPTHLIKTRGQQVTLRCSSQSGHNTVSWYQQALGQGPQFIFQYYREEENGRGNFPPRFSGLQFPNYSSELNVNALELDDSALYLCASSPGQISYEQYFGPGTRLTVT.

In DNA form, the CDR3 reads TGTGCCAGCAGATGGGGCACGGGGGCTGAAGCTTTCTTT. Encoded protein: CASRWGTGAEAFF. This chain connects TRBV11-2 to TRBJ1-1; TRBD1 is a possible D gene (5 bases). Germline assignment: CDR1 SGHAT and CDR2 FQNNGV. CDR3 length equals 13 residues. V shed 6 bases and J shed 6 bases, with 14 bases lying between them.

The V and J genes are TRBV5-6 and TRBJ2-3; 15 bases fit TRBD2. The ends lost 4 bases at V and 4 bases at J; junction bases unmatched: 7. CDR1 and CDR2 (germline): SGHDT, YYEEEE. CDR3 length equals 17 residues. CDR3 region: CASSPWTSGGAADTQYF. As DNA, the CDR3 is TGTGCCAGCAGCCCCTGGACTAGCGGGGGGGCCGCAGATACGCAGTATTTT.

The DNA for the CDR3 is TGTGCCAGCAGCTTGCAATCTAGCGGAACCTACGAGCAGTACTTC. Its translation: CASSLQSSGTYEQYF. The V gene is TRBV7-6, the J gene TRBJ2-7, with 7 bases fitting TRBD2. Trimming at V came to 3 bases and at J to 2 bases, leaving 7 bases not matched to a gene. The CDR3 loop spans 15 amino acids. The germline V gene encodes CDR1 SGHVS and CDR2 FNYEAQ.

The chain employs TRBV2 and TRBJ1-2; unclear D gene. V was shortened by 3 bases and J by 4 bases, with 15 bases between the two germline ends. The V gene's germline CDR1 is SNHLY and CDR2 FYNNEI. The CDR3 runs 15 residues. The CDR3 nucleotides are TGTGCCAGCAGTGACGGATCAACAGTCTTCTATGGCTACACCTTC. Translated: CASSDGSTVFYGYTF. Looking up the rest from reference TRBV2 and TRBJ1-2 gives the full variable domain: EPEVTQTPSHQVTQMGQEVILRCVPISNHLYFYWYRQILGQKVEFLVSFYNNEISEKSEIFDDQFSVERPDGSNFTLKIRSTKLEDSAMYFCASSDGSTVFYGYTFGSGTRLTVV.

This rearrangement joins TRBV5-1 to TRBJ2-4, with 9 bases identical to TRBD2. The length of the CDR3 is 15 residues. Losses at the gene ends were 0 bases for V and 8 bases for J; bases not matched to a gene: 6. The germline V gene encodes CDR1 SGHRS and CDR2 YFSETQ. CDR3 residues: CASSLARGGADIQYF. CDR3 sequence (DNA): TGCGCCAGCAGCTTGGCCCGCGGGGGGGCCGACATTCAGTACTTC.

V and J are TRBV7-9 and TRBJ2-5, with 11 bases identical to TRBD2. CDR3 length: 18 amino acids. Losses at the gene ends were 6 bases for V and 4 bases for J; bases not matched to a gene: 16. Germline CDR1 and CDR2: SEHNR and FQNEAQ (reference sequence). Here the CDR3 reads CASRTASGGRPLGETQYF. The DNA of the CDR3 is TGTGCCAGCAGGACCGCTAGCGGGGGGCGCCCTCTTGGAGAGACCCAGTACTTC.

The CDR3 nucleotides read TGCAGCGTTGAGGGCGCGGGTTGGAATGAGCAGTTCTTC. This encodes CSVEGAGWNEQFF. The chain joins TRBV29-1 to TRBJ2-1; perhaps TRBD2 as D (5 bases). V lost 3 bases to trimming and J lost 7 bases, with 13 bases between them. Germline CDR1 reads SQVTM; CDR2 reads ANQGSEA. The CDR3 contains 13 residues.

The CDR3 loop is CAISGGQGTLDGYTF. CDR3 nucleotide sequence: TGTGCCATCAGTGGCGGACAGGGAACTCTGGATGGCTACACCTTC. V gene TRBV10-3 combines with J gene TRBJ1-2; 8 bases match TRBD1. V lost 4 bases and J lost 6; bases outside the gene matches: 10. The germline CDR1 and CDR2 sequences are ENHRY and SYGVKD. This CDR3 has 15 residues.

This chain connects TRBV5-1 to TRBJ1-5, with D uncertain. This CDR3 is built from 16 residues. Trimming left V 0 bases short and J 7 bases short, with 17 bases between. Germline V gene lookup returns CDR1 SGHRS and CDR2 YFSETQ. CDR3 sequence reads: CASSLEGSGSGQPQHF. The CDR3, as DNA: TGCGCCAGCAGCTTGGAAGGTTCGGGGTCGGGCCAGCCCCAGCATTTT.

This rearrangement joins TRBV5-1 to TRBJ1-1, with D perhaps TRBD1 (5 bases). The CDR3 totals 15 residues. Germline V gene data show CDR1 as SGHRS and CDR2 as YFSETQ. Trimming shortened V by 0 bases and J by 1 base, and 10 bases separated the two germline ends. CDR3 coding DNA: TGCGCCAGCAGCTTGGGTACGGGGGGGAACACTGAAGCTTTCTTT. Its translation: CASSLGTGGNTEAFF.

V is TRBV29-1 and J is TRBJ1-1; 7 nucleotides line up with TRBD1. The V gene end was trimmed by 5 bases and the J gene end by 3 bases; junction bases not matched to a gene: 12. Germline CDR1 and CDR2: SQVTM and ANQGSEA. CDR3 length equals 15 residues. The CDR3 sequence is CSVFTGAWGDTEAFF. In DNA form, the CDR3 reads TGCAGCGTTTTTACAGGGGCCTGGGGGGACACTGAAGCTTTCTTT.

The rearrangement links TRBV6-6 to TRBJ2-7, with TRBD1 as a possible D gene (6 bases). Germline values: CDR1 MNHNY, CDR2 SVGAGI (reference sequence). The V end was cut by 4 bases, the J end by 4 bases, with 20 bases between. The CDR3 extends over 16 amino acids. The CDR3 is CASSSPGHPQRYEQYF. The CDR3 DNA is TGTGCCAGCAGTTCCCCGGGACATCCCCAACGGTACGAGCAGTACTTC.

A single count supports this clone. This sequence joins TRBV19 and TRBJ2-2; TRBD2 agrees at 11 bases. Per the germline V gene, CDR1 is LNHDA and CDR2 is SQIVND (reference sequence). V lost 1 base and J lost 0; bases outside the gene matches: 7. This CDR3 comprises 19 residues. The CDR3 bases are TGTGCCAGTAGTATAGGAGTGGCTAGCGGGGGGCCGAACACCGGGGAGCTGTTTTTT. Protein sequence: CASSIGVASGGPNTGELFF.

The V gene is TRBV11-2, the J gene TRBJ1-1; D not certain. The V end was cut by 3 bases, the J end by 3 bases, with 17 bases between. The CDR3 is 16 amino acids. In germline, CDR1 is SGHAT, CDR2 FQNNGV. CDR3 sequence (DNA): TGTGCCAGCAGCTTCGGAGGAAGGACGGCCGACACTGAAGCTTTCTTT. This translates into CASSFGGRTADTEAFF. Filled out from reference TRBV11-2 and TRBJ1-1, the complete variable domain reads EAGVAQSPRYKIIEKRQSVAFWCNPISGHATLYWYQQILGQGPKLLIQFQNNGVVDDSQLPKDRFSAERLKGVDSTLKIQPAKLEDSAVYLCASSFGGRTADTEAFFGQGTRLTVV.

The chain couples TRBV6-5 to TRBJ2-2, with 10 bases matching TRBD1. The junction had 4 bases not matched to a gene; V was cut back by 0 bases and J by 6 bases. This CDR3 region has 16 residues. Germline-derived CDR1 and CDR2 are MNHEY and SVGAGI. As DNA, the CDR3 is TGTGCCAGCAGTTACTCCGGACAGGGGGGTTCCGGGGAGCTGTTTTTT. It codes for CASSYSGQGGSGELFF.

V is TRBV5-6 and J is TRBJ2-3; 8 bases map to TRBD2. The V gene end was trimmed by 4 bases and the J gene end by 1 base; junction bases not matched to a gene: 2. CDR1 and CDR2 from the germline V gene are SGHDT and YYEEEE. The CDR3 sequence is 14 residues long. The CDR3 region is CASSHSGGTDTQYF. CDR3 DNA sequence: TGTGCCAGCAGCCATAGCGGGGGCACAGATACGCAGTATTTT.

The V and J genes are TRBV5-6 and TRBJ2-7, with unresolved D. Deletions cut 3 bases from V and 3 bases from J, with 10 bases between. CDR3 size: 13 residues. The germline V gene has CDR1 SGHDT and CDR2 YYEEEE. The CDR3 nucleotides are TGTGCCAGCAGCTATTGGAAGCGCTACGAGCAGTACTTC. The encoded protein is CASSYWKRYEQYF.

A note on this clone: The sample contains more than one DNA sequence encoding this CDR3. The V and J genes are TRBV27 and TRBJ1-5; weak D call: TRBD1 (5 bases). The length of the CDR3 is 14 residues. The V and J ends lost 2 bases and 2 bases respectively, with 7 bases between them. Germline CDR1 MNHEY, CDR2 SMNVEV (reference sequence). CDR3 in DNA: TGTGCCAGCAGTTTAAGGGGTGGCAATCAGCCCCAGCATTTT. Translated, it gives CASSLRGGNQPQHF.

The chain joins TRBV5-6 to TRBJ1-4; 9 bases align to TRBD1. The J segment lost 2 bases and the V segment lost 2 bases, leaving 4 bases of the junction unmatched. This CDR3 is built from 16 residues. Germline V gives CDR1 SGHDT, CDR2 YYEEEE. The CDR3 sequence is CASSLSGQGTNEKLFF. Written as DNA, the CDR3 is TGTGCCAGCAGCTTATCCGGACAGGGGACTAATGAAAAACTGTTTTTT.

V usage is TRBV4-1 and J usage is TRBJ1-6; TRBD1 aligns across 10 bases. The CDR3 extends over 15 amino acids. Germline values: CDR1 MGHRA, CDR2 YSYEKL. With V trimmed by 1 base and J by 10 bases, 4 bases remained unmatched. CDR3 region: CASSQAGTGDSPLHF. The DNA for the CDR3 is TGCGCCAGCAGCCAAGCCGGGACAGGGGACTCACCCCTCCACTTT.

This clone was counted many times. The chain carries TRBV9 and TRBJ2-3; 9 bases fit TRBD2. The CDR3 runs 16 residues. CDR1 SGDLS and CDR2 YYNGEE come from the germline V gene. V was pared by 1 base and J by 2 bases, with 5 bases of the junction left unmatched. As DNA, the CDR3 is TGTGCCAGCAGCGTATGGGCGGGGGGGCCCACAGATACGCAGTATTTT. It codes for CASSVWAGGPTDTQYF.

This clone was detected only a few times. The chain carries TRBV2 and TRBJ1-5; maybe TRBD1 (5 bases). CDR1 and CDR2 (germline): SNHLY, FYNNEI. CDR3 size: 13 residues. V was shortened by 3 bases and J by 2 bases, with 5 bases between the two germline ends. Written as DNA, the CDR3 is TGTGCCAGCAGTGACAGGGGCAATCAGCCCCAGCATTTT. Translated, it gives CASSDRGNQPQHF.

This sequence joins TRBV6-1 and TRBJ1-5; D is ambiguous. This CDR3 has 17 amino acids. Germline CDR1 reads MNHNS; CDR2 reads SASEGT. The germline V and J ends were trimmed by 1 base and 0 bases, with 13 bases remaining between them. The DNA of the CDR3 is TGTGCCAGCAGTGAAGGAGGTATGATTAATAGCAATCAGCCCCAGCATTTT. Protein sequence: CASSEGGMINSNQPQHF.

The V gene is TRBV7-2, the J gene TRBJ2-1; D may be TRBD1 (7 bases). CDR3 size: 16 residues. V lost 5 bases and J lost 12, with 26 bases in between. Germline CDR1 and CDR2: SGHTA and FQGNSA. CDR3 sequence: CASSPSFQGRGVGQFF. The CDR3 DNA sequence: TGTGCCAGCAGCCCCAGCTTTCAGGGCAGGGGGGTAGGGCAGTTCTTC. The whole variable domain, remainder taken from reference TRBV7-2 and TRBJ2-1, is GAGVSQSPSNKVTEKGKDVELRCDPISGHTALYWYRQSLGQGLEFLIYFQGNSAPDKSGLPSDRFSAERTGGSVSTLTIQRTQQEDSAVYLCASSPSFQGRGVGQFFGPGTRLTVL.

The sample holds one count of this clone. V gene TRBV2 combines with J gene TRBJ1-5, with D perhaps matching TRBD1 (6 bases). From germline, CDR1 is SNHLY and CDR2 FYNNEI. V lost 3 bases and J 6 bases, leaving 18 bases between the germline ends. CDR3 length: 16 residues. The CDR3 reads CASSDVTGPRGQPQHF. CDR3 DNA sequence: TGTGCCAGCAGTGACGTGACAGGCCCACGGGGTCAGCCCCAGCATTTT. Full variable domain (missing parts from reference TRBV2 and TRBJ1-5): EPEVTQTPSHQVTQMGQEVILRCVPISNHLYFYWYRQILGQKVEFLVSFYNNEISEKSEIFDDQFSVERPDGSNFTLKIRSTKLEDSAMYFCASSDVTGPRGQPQHFGDGTRLSIL.

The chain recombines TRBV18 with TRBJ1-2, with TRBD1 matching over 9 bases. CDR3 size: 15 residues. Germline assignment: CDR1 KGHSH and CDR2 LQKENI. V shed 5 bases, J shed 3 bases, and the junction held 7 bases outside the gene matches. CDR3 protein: CASSYTGGTHYGYTF. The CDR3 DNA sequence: TGTGCCAGCTCATACACAGGGGGCACCCACTATGGCTACACCTTC.

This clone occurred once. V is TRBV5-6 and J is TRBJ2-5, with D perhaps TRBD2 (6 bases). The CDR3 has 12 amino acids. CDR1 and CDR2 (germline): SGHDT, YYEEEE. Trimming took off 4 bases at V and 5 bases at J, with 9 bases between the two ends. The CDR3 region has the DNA TGTGCCAGCAGCGAGGCGGGGGAGACCCAGTACTTC. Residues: CASSEAGETQYF.

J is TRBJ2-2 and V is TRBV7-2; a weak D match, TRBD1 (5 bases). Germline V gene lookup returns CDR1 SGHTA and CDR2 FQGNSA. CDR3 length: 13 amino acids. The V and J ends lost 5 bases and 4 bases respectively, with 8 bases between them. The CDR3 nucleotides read TGTGCCAGCAGCGGTGACAGCACCGGGGAGCTGTTTTTT. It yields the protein CASSGDSTGELFF.

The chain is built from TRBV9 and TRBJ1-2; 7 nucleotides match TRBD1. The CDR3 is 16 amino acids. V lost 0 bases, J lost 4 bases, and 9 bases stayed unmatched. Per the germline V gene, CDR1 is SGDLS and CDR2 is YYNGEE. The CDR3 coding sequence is TGTGCCAGCAGCGTAGATTCGGGACAGCCGGGCTATGGCTACACCTTC. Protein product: CASSVDSGQPGYGYTF.